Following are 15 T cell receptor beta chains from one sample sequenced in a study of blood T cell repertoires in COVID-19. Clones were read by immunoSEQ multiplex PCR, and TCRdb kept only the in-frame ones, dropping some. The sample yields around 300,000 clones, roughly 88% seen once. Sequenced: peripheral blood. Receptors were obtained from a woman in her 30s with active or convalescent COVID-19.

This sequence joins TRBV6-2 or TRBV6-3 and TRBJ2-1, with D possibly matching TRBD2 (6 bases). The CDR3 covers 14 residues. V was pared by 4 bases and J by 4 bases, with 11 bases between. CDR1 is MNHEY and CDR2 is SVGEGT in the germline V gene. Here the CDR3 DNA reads TGTGCCAGCAGTTCGGGACTGGGATACAATGAGCAGTTCTTC. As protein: CASSSGLGYNEQFF.

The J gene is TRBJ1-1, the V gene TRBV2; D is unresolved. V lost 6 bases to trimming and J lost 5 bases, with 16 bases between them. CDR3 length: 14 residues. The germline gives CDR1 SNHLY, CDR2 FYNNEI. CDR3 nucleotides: TGTGCCAGCAGGGGAGATCGAGTCGGGACTGAAGCTTTCTTT. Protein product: CASRGDRVGTEAFF.

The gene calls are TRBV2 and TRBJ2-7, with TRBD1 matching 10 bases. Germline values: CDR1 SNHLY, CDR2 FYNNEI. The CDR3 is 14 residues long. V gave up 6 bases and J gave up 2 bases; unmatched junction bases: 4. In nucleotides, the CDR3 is TGTGCCAGCAGCGGCGGGACAGGGGCCTACGAGCAGTACTTC. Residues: CASSGGTGAYEQYF.

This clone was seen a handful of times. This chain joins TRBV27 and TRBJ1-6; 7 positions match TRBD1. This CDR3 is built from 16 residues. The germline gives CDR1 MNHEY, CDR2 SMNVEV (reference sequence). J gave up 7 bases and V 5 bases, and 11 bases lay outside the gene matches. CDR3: CASSPRTGALNSPLHF. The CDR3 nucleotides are TGTGCCAGCAGTCCCCGGACAGGCGCACTCAATTCACCCCTCCACTTT.

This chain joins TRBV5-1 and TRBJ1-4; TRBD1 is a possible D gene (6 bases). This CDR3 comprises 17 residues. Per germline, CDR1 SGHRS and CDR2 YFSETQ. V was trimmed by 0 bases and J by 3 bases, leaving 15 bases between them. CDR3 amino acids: CASSLDQLGASNEKLFF. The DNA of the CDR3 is TGCGCCAGCAGCTTGGATCAGTTGGGGGCTTCTAATGAAAAACTGTTTTTT.

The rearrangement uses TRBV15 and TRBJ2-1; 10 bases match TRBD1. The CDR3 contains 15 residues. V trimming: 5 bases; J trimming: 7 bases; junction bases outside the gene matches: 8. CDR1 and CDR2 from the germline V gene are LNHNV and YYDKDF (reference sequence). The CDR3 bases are TGTGCCACCAGCCCACGGGACAGGGGCAGAAATGAGCAGTTCTTC. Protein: CATSPRDRGRNEQFF.

The CDR3 coding sequence is TGTGCCAGCAGCCCGGACAGGGAAGTTTCACCCCTCCACTTT. It yields the protein CASSPDREVSPLHF. The genes are TRBV7-2 and TRBJ1-6; 8 bases map to TRBD1. Germline values: CDR1 SGHTA, CDR2 FQGNSA. The trim removed 5 bases at V and 9 bases at J, leaving 6 bases unmatched. The CDR3 has 14 amino acids.

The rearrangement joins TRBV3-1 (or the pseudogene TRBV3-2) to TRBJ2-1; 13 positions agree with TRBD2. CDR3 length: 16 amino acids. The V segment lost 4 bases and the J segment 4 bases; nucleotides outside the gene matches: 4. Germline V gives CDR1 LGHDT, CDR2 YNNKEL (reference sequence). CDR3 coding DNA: TGTGCCAGCAGCCTCCCGGGACTAGCGGGGTACAATGAGCAGTTCTTC. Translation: CASSLPGLAGYNEQFF.

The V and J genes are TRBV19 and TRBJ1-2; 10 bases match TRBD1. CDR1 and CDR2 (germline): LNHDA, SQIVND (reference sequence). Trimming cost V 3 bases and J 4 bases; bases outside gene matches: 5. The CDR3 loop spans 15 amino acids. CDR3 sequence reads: CASSMGTGVSYGYTF. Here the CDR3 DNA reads TGTGCCAGTAGTATGGGGACAGGGGTGAGCTATGGCTACACCTTC.

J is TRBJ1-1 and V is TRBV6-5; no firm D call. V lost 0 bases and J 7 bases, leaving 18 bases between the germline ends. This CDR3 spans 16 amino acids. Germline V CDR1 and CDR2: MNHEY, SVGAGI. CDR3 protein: CASSYSKTGRGLEAFF. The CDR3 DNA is TGTGCCAGCAGTTACTCGAAAACCGGAAGAGGGCTTGAAGCTTTCTTT.

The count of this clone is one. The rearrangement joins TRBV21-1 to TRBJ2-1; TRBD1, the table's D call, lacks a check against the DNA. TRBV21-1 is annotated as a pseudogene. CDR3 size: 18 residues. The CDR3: CASSKLPRTGKRNNEQFF. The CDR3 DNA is TGTGCCAGCAGCAAACTACCTCGAACAGGGAAAAGGAACAATGAGCAGTTCTTC.

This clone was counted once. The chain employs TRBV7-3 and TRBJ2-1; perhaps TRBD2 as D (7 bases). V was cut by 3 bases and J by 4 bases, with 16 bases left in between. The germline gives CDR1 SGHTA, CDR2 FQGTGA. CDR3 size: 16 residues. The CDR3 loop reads CASSLGAGARYNEQFF. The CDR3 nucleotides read TGTGCCAGCAGCTTGGGGGCGGGGGCCCGATACAATGAGCAGTTCTTC.

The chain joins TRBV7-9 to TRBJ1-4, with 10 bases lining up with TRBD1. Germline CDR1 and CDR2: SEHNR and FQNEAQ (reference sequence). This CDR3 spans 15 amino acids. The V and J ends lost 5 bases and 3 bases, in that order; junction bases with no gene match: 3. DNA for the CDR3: TGTGCCAGCAGCCCGACAGGGGGCTCTAATGAAAAACTGTTTTTT. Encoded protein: CASSPTGGSNEKLFF.

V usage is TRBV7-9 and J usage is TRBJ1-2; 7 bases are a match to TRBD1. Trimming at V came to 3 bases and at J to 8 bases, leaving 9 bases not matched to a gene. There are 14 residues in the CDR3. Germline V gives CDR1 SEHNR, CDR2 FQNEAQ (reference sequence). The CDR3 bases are TGTGCCAGCAGCTTGGACCCACAGGGGCAGGGCTACACCTTC. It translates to CASSLDPQGQGYTF.

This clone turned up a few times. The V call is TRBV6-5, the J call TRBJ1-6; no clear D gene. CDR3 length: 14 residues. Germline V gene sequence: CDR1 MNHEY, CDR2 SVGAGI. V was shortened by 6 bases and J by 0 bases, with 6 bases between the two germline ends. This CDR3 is CASRGSSYNSPLHF. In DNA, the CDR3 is TGTGCCAGCAGGGGGAGCTCCTATAATTCACCCCTCCACTTT.